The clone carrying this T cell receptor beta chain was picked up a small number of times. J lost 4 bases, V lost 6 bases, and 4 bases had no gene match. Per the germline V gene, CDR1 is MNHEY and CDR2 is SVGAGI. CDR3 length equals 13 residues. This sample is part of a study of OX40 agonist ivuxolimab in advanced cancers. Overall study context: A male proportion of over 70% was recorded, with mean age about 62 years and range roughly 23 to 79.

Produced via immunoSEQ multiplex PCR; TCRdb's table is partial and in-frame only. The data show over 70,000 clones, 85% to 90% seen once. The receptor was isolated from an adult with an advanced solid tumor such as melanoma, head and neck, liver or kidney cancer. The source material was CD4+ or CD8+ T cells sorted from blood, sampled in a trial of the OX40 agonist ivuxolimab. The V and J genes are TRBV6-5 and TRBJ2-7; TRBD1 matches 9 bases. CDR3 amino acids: CASREGQGYEQYF. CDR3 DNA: TGTGCCAGCAGGGAAGGACAGGGGTACGAGCAGTACTTC.